Following are 7 T cell receptor beta chains from one sample sequenced in a study of blood T cell repertoires in COVID-19. Libraries were prepared by immunoSEQ multiplex PCR; TCRdb keeps only in-frame clonotypes and omits some of them. The sample has around 220,000 clones, 90% to 95% seen once. The sequencing sample was made of PBMCs or T cells enriched from blood (not recorded which). These receptors were obtained from a woman aged 18-30 years who had recovered from COVID-19.

The gene calls are TRBV7-9 and TRBJ2-7; 7 bases line up with TRBD2. CDR1 is SEHNR and CDR2 is FQNEAQ in the germline V gene (reference sequence). With V trimmed by 5 bases and J by 1 base, 2 bases remained unmatched. CDR3 length: 13 residues. The CDR3, as DNA: TGTGCCAGCAGCGGGACTACTTCCTACGAGCAGTACTTC. This codes for CASSGTTSYEQYF.

The V call is TRBV18, the J call TRBJ1-1; tentatively, D is TRBD1 (5 bases). CDR3 size: 13 residues. Deletions cut 1 base from V and 3 bases from J, with 6 bases between. CDR1 KGHSH and CDR2 LQKENI come from the germline V gene. The CDR3 protein is CASSPRGDTEAFF. CDR3 bases: TGTGCCAGCTCACCACGGGGGGACACTGAAGCTTTCTTT.

V is TRBV6-5 and J is TRBJ1-3, with D perhaps matching TRBD1 (5 bases). The germline V gene encodes CDR1 MNHEY and CDR2 SVGAGI. The CDR3 covers 15 residues. The V end lost 7 bases, the J end lost 0 bases, and 13 bases lay between the germline ends. This CDR3 reads CASTKTALSGNTIYF. CDR3 nucleotides: TGTGCCAGCACCAAGACAGCGCTCTCTGGAAACACCATATATTTT.

V gene TRBV11-2 combines with J gene TRBJ1-2, with D perhaps TRBD1 (5 bases). The V and J ends lost 1 base and 3 bases respectively, with 24 bases between them. The CDR3 is 19 amino acids. Germline V CDR1 and CDR2: SGHAT, FQNNGV. The CDR3 DNA is TGTGCCAGCAGCTTAGGCGGGATTAGCGGGACTCTGAGTGACTATGGCTACACCTTC. Its translation is CASSLGGISGTLSDYGYTF.

This chain links TRBV7-2 with TRBJ2-5, with D perhaps matching TRBD1 (6 bases). The CDR3 loop spans 16 amino acids. The V gene lost 0 bases and the J gene lost 6 bases, with 17 bases spanning the gap. The V gene's germline CDR1 is SGHTA and CDR2 FQGNSA. Here the CDR3 DNA reads TGTGCCAGCAGCTTAGCGCAGGGGAGAATAGCGAAGACCCAGTACTTC. Translating gives CASSLAQGRIAKTQYF.

Turning to this clone: Other nucleotide sequences from this sample produce the same CDR3. The J gene is TRBJ2-1, the V gene TRBV27; unclear D gene. Germline V CDR1 and CDR2: MNHEY, SMNVEV (reference sequence). V gave up 2 bases and J gave up 3 bases, with 8 bases separating them. This CDR3 has 14 residues. CDR3 DNA sequence: TGTGCCAGCAGTTTAGCAGGCAGCTACAATGAGCAGTTCTTC. Translating it yields CASSLAGSYNEQFF.

The rearrangement joins TRBV11-2 to TRBJ1-4; 7 bases are shared with TRBD1. The V segment lost 5 bases and the J segment 8 bases; nucleotides outside the gene matches: 11. The CDR3 consists of 15 residues. CDR1 and CDR2 (germline): SGHAT, FQNNGV. This chain's CDR3 is CASSPGTASVEKLFF. The CDR3 bases are TGTGCCAGCAGCCCGGGGACAGCGAGTGTGGAAAAACTGTTTTTT.